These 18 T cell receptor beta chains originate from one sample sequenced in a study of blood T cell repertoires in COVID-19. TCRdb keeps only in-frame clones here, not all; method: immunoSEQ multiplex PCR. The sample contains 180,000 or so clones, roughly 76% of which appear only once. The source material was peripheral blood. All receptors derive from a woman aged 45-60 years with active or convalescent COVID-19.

In DNA, the CDR3 is TGTGCCAGTAGTATTGGGACAGGGTGGAACTATGGCTACACCTTC. The encoded protein is CASSIGTGWNYGYTF. The chain carries TRBV19 and TRBJ1-2, with 9 bases lining up with TRBD1. Germline trimming cut 3 bases from V and 2 bases from J; bases unmatched to any gene: 4. The CDR3 has 15 residues. Per germline, CDR1 LNHDA and CDR2 SQIVND (reference sequence).

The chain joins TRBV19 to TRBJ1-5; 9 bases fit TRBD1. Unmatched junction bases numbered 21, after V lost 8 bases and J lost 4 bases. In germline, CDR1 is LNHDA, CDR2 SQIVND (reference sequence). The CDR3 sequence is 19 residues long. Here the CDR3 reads CASAFLGQGGRGFNQPQHF. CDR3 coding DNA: TGTGCCAGTGCGTTTCTGGGACAGGGAGGGAGAGGGTTTAATCAGCCCCAGCATTTT.

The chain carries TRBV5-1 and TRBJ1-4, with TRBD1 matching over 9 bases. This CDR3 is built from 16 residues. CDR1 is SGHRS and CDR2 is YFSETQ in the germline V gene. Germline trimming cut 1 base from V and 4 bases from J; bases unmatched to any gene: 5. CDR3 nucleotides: TGCGCCAGCAGCTTGTGGGGGACAGGGTTTAATGAAAAACTGTTTTTT. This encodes CASSLWGTGFNEKLFF.

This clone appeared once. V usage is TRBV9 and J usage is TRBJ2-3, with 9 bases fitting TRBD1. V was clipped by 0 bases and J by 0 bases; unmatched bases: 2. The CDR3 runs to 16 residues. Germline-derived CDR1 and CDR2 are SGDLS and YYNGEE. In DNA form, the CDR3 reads TGTGCCAGCAGCGTAGACAGGGGGCTTAGCACAGATACGCAGTATTTT. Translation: CASSVDRGLSTDTQYF.

As DNA, the CDR3 is TGTGCCAGTAGCCTCACCCAACAGGGAAGAAACACCATATATTTT. It is translated as CASSLTQQGRNTIYF. This chain uses TRBV19 with TRBJ1-3; a weak D match, TRBD1 (6 bases). The CDR3 loop spans 15 amino acids. Germline loops: CDR1 LNHDA, CDR2 SQIVND (reference sequence). Trimming took off 6 bases at V and 5 bases at J, with 17 bases between the two ends. The entire variable domain, with the rest obtained from reference TRBV19 and TRBJ1-3, is as follows: DGGITQSPKYLFRKEGQNVTLSCEQNLNHDAMYWYRQDPGQGLRLIYYSQIVNDFQKGDIAEGYSVSREKKESFPLTVTSAQKNPTAFYLCASSLTQQGRNTIYFGEGSWLTVV.

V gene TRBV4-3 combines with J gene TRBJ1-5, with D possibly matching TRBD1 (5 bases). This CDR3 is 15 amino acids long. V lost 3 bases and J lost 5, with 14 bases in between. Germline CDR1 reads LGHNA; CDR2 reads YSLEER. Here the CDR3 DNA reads TGCGCCAGCAGCCAGACTCCAGGGATGGATCAGCCCCAGCATTTT. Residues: CASSQTPGMDQPQHF.

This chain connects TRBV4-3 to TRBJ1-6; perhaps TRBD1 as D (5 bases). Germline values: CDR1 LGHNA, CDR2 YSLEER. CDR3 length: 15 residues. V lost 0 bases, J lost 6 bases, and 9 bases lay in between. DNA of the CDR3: TGCGCCAGCAGCCAAGACCGACAGTTTAATTCACCCCTCCACTTT. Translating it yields CASSQDRQFNSPLHF.

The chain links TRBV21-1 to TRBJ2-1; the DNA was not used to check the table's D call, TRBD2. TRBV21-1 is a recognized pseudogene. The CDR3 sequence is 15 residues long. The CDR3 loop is CASSKYGTRLYEQFF. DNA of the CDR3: TGTGCCAGCAGCAAGTATGGGACTAGGCTCTATGAGCAGTTCTTC.

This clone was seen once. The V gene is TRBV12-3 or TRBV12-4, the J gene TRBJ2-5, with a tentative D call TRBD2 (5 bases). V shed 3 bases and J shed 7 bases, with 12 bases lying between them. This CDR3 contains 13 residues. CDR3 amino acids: CASSFSASGTQYF. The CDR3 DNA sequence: TGTGCCAGCAGTTTTAGTGCAAGCGGGACCCAGTACTTC.

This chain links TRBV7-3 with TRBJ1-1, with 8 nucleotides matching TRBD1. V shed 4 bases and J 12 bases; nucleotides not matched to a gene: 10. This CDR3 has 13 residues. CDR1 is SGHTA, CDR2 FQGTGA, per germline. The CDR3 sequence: CASSWGQESTTFF. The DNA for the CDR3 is TGTGCCAGCAGCTGGGGACAGGAGTCTACGACTTTCTTT.

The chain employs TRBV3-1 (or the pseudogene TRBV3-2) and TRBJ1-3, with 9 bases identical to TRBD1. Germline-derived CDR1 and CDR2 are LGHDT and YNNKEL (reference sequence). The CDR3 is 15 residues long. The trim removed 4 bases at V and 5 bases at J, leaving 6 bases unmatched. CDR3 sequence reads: CASSPGTGSRNTIYF. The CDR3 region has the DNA TGTGCCAGCAGCCCCGGGACAGGGAGTAGAAACACCATATATTTT.

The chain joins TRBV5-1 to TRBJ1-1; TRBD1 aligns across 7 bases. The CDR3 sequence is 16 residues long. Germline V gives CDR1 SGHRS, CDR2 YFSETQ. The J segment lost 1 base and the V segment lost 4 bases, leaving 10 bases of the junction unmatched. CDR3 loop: CASSVGVTGRNTEAFF. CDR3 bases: TGCGCCAGCAGCGTGGGGGTGACAGGGAGGAACACTGAAGCTTTCTTT.

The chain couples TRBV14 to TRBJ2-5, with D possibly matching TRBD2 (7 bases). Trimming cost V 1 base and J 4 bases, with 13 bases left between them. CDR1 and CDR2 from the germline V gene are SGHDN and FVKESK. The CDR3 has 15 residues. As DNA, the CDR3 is TGTGCCAGCAGCCAAGCATGGGGGGGCGGAGAGACCCAGTACTTC. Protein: CASSQAWGGGETQYF.

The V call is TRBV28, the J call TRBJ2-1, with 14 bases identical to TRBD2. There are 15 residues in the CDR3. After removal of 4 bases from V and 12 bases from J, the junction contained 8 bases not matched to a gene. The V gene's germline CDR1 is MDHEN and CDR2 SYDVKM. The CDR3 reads CASSSGTSGSTAQFF. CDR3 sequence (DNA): TGTGCCAGCAGTTCCGGGACTAGCGGGAGTACAGCGCAGTTCTTC.

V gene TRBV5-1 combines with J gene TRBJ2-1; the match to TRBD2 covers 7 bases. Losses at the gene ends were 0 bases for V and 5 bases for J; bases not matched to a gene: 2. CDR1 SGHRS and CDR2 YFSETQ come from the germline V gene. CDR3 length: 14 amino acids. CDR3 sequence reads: CASSLAAGDNEQFF. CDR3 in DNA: TGCGCCAGCAGCTTGGCCGCGGGGGACAATGAGCAGTTCTTC.

The CDR3 spells CASNPSGSADTQYF. The CDR3 DNA reads TGTGCCAGTAATCCTAGCGGGAGTGCAGATACGCAGTATTTT. The gene calls are TRBV19 and TRBJ2-3; 10 positions match TRBD2. The CDR3 contains 14 residues. CDR1 is LNHDA, CDR2 SQIVND, per germline (reference sequence). V was pared by 7 bases and J by 4 bases, with 5 bases of the junction left unmatched.

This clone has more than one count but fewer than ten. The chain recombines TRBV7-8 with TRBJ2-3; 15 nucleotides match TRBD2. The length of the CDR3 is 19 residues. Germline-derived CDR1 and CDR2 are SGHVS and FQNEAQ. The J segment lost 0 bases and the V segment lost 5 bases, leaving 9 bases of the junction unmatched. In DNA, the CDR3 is TGTGCCAGCAGCACCCCGGGACTAGCGGGGGGAGCTAGCACAGATACGCAGTATTTT. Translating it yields CASSTPGLAGGASTDTQYF.

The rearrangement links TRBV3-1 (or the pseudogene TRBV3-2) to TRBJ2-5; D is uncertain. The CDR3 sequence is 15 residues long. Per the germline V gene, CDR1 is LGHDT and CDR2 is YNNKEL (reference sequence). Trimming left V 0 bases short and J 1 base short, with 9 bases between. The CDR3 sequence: CASSQDLAVQETQYF. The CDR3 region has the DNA TGTGCCAGCAGCCAAGATTTGGCCGTCCAAGAGACCCAGTACTTC.